The rows below give T cell receptor beta chains drawn from one sample of a study of shared clonotypes between healthy human individuals. Some clones are missing from TCRdb's copy, which holds only in-frame ones; the method was immunoSEQ multiplex PCR. The sample shows 2,100,000 or so clones, approximately 94% of them seen only once. The specimen was naive CD4+ T cells sorted from blood. The receptor set was obtained from a young man in good health. Each CDR3 is given with its conserved first and last residue. Fields, in order: CDR3 protein, CDR3 DNA, CDR3 length, D gene, J gene, V gene, clone size. A D gene is named only where the DNA matches it firmly. Clone size, where shown, is once, few, many, or a class for clones that have expanded.

CASTGRVSTDTQYF	TGCGCCAGCACGGGGAGAGTCAGCACAGATACGCAGTATTTT	14	-	TRBJ2-3	TRBV5-1	-
CASSPGTWEKNIQYF	TGTGCCAGCAGTCCGGGGACCTGGGAGAAAAACATTCAGTACTTC	15	-	TRBJ2-4	TRBV27	-
CASRSTGGLYEKLFF	TGTGCCAGCAGGTCAACAGGGGGGTTGTATGAAAAACTGTTTTTT	15	TRBD1	TRBJ1-4	TRBV2	-
CASKEGGNTIYF	TGTGCCAGCAAAGAGGGCGGAAACACCATATATTTT	12	-	TRBJ1-3	TRBV6-6	-
CATSREGAATTRDSPLHF	TGTGCCACCAGCAGAGAAGGGGCGGCCACCACCCGGGATTCACCCCTCCACTTT	18	-	TRBJ1-6	TRBV15	-
CASSLVAGHDEQFF	TGTGCCAGCAGCTTGGTGGCAGGGCACGATGAGCAGTTCTTC	14	-	TRBJ2-1	TRBV5-4	-
CASSSEGTSREQFF	TGTGCCAGCAGCTCAGAGGGGACTAGCCGAGAGCAGTTCTTC	14	TRBD2	TRBJ2-1	TRBV7-2	-
CASSYGTGKSGTEAFF	TGTGCCAGCAGTTACGGGACAGGGAAGTCGGGCACTGAAGCTTTCTTT	16	TRBD1	TRBJ1-1	TRBV6-5	-
CASTRTVTNEKLFF	TGTGCCAGCACAAGGACAGTTACTAATGAAAAACTGTTTTTT	14	-	TRBJ1-4	TRBV6-1	-
CASSLGQRETQYF	TGTGCCAGCAGCCTGGGACAGCGAGAGACCCAGTACTTC	13	TRBD1	TRBJ2-5	TRBV5-8	once
CASSSVYEQYF	TGTGCCAGCAGCTCCGTCTACGAGCAGTACTTC	11	-	TRBJ2-7	TRBV7-2	-
CASTASARDYEQYF	TGTGCCAGCACCGCCAGCGCTAGGGACTACGAGCAGTACTTC	14	-	TRBJ2-7	TRBV6-1	few
CASSYGRVLDEQYF	TGTGCCAGCAGTTATGGCAGGGTATTGGACGAGCAGTACTTC	14	-	TRBJ2-7	TRBV6-5	-
CAISESGRDSYEQYF	TGTGCCATCAGTGAGTCGGGCAGGGATTCCTACGAGCAGTACTTC	15	-	TRBJ2-7	TRBV10-3	-
CASSERGTGNTIYF	TGTGCCAGCAGCGAGCGGGGCACGGGAAACACCATATATTTT	14	-	TRBJ1-3	TRBV9	-
CASRGGGPTYEQYF	TGCGCCAGCAGGGGCGGGGGTCCAACCTACGAGCAGTACTTC	14	TRBD2	TRBJ2-7	TRBV5-1	-
CASSRTGGSYEQYF	TGTGCCAGCAGTCGTACAGGGGGCTCCTACGAGCAGTACTTC	14	TRBD1	TRBJ2-7	TRBV28	-
CATSRDNAGKGETQYF	TGTGCCACCAGCAGAGATAATGCAGGGAAAGGAGAGACCCAGTACTTC	16	-	TRBJ2-5	TRBV15	-
CASSQEPGGGTEAFF	TGTGCCAGCAGCCAAGAGCCCGGAGGCGGCACTGAAGCTTTCTTT	15	-	TRBJ1-1	TRBV4-2	-
CASSSEETRAGELFF	TGTGCCAGCAGCTCAGAAGAGACCCGGGCCGGGGAGCTGTTTTTT	15	-	TRBJ2-2	TRBV7-9	-
CASSPRGDTEAFF	TGTGCCAGCAGCCCCAGGGGGGACACTGAAGCTTTCTTT	13	TRBD1	TRBJ1-1	TRBV11-3	-
CASSPLSEQYF	TGTGCCAGCAGCCCCTTGAGCGAGCAGTACTTC	11	-	TRBJ2-7	TRBV5-5	-
CAWKGRAEQYF	TGTGCCTGGAAAGGGAGGGCCGAGCAGTACTTC	11	TRBD2	TRBJ2-7	TRBV30	-
CASSEENNQPQHF	TGTGCCAGCAGTGAAGAGAACAATCAGCCCCAGCATTTT	13	-	TRBJ1-5	TRBV2	-
CASSLVGQGSFSYEQYF	TGTGCCAGCAGCTTAGTCGGACAGGGGAGTTTCTCCTACGAGCAGTACTTC	17	TRBD1	TRBJ2-7	TRBV7-8	-
CASSRLAAYNEQFF	TGTGCCAGCAGCAGACTAGCGGCCTACAATGAGCAGTTCTTC	14	TRBD2	TRBJ2-1	TRBV6-5	-
CASSQERVGSDEQFF	TGTGCCAGCAGCCAAGAGAGGGTTGGGAGCGATGAGCAGTTCTTC	15	-	TRBJ2-1	TRBV4-2	-